Listed below are T cell receptor beta chains from one sample, sequenced in a study of response to subunit inactivated influenza vaccine. TCRdb analysed the RT-PCR reads with MiXCR anew, one entry per CDR3 protein. The sample lists 500,000 to 600,000 distinct CDR3 sequences; 13% were seen once. The material was PBMCs from blood, obtained roughly 48 days after vaccination. The receptors were sampled from a man in his fifties who received an inactivated influenza vaccine. Both conserved end residues are part of each CDR3.

TRBV7-6,TRBJ2-5,CASSLRPGTSGITPHREQETQYF
TRBV12-3/TRBV12-4,TRBJ1-6,CASSFGPTSLHF
TRBV7-2,TRBJ2-7,CASSFGFGTILYEQYF
TRBV7-9,TRBJ1-1,CANGQMNTEAFF
TRBV29-1,TRBJ2-3,CSVARTGGDGTDTQYF
TRBV7-6,TRBJ1-1,CASSLEGGKSTEAFF
TRBV20-1,TRBJ2-2,CSARDRGPGELFF
TRBV20-1,TRBJ2-1,CSAVRGGLTGNEQFF
TRBV25-1,TRBJ2-1,CASSDGAGTSGRNEQFF
TRBV29-1,TRBJ2-5,CSVGRTSGRAQETQYF
TRBV20-1,TRBJ1-3,CSARDMSGRGNTIYF
TRBV20-1,TRBJ2-3,CCASPRGGLGSTDTQYF
TRBV20-1,TRBJ2-7,CSAGSGRASYEQYF
TRBV5-5,TRBJ2-3,CASSLLVNTDTQYF
TRBV11-2,TRBJ2-3,CASSLTATGTDTQYF
TRBV5-1,TRBJ2-7,CASSLGGTGPHEQYF
TRBV7-9,TRBJ2-7,CASSARGTGPYEQYF
TRBV11-3,TRBJ2-1,CASSPTRGPSSYNEQFF
TRBV6-5,TRBJ1-1,CASSYGGLPGNTEAFF
TRBV20-1,TRBJ2-7,CSASQPSSLYEQYF
TRBV7-6,TRBJ2-5,CASSLHGRETQYF
TRBV7-8,TRBJ2-3,CASSFTSVAASTDTQYF
TRBV7-3,TRBJ2-1,CASSLNRIYNEQFF
TRBV28,TRBJ1-1,CASSPTRTGNTEAFF
TRBV13,TRBJ1-1,CASSLAGGNTEAFF
TRBV12-3/TRBV12-4,TRBJ2-5,CASSFSLGPGETQYF
TRBV5-5,TRBJ2-1,CASSLAPGGGRAYNEQFF
TRBV4-2,TRBJ1-5,CASSRTVNSNQPQHF
TRBV15,TRBJ2-3,CATSRAEVGDTDTQYF
TRBV4-3,TRBJ2-3,CASSLQRTSGASTDTQYF
TRBV20-1,TRBJ2-6,CSAIRVADNVLTF
TRBV20-1,TRBJ1-2,CSAKQGDYGYTF
TRBV5-1,TRBJ2-7,CASSNRDGQYF
TRBV28,TRBJ2-1,CASSLYGRADNEQFF
TRBV20-1,TRBJ2-2,CSARDTGELFF
TRBV6-2/TRBV6-3,TRBJ1-1,CASSYSSTRITEAFF
TRBV27,TRBJ2-3,CASSPSLRDTQYF
TRBV20-1,TRBJ2-4,CSATPGGNIQYF
TRBV7-2,TRBJ1-6,CASSLNPWGRDSPLHF
TRBV9,TRBJ2-2,CASSVDSGELFF
TRBV29-1,TRBJ2-1,CSVWGVYNEQFF
TRBV29-1,TRBJ1-2,CSVDLRGRVYGYTF
TRBV20-1,TRBJ2-7,CSARDIGAGGPHEQYF
TRBV5-1,TRBJ2-1,CASTTSGSQNEQFF
TRBV12-3/TRBV12-4,TRBJ2-1,CASSLGTWEQFF
TRBV6-2/TRBV6-3,TRBJ2-1,CASSYLLAGIRNEQFF
TRBV14,TRBJ2-1,CASSQHGTGEQFF
TRBV20-1,TRBJ1-6,CSASGIGETSNSPLHF